These 5 T cell receptor beta chains came from one sample sequenced in a study of human T cells and chemical hapten exposure (dated by TCRdb to about 2021). Total RNA was extracted from unfractionated whole blood collected in Tempus Blood RNA tubes. Library preparation used 5' RACE. Sequencer: Illumina MiSeq. The raw public reads went through TCRdb reprocessing: fastp at Q25, MiXCR clone calling, in-frame beta chains kept. Identical CDR3 proteins give one entry, which carries the most common genes and DNA. The sample data list roughly 110,000 distinct CDR3 sequences, and around a fifth of these were observed just once. Of the sample, roughly 2.8% is held by the ten largest clones. These receptors all stem from a human donor in good health.

The rearrangement joins TRBV14 to TRBJ1-1; maybe TRBD1 (6 bases). Trimming pared 4 bases from V and 7 bases from J, leaving 19 bases between. Germline assignment: CDR1 SGHDN and CDR2 FVKESK. The CDR3 spans 15 residues. The CDR3 DNA is TGTGCCAGCAGCCGGGGGGGGCCCCTTTCGGGTGAAGCTTTCTTT. Translated: CASSRGGPLSGEAFF. Supplemented by reference TRBV14 and TRBJ1-1, the full variable domain reads EAGVTQFPSHSVIEKGQTVTLRCDPISGHDNLYWYRRVMGKEIKFLLHFVKESKQDESGMPNNRFLAERTGGTYSTLKVQPAELEDSGVYFCASSRGGPLSGEAFFGQGTRLTVV.

The table lists this clonotype with a few counts. V is TRBV11-2 and J is TRBJ1-2, with unresolved D. Germline V lookup: CDR1 SGHAT, CDR2 FQNNGV. V was cut by 5 bases and J by 4 bases, with 11 bases left in between. The CDR3 is 13 amino acids. CDR3 sequence (DNA): TGTGCCAGCAGCCCTCGTATCGCCTATGGCTACACCTTC. Its translation: CASSPRIAYGYTF.

The V call is TRBV4-1, the J call TRBJ1-2; TRBD1 is a possible D gene (5 bases). The CDR3 consists of 17 residues. V shed 2 bases and J shed 7 bases, with 23 bases lying between them. Germline CDR1 MGHRA, CDR2 YSYEKL. Written as DNA, the CDR3 is TGCGCCAGCAGCCAACTCGGGACGGACGTTAGGTCGCGTGGCTACACCTTC. Its protein product is CASSQLGTDVRSRGYTF.

CDR3 coding DNA: TGTGCCAGCAGCTTAGTCTCTGTGAACACTGAAGCTTTCTTT. It codes for CASSLVSVNTEAFF. The chain joins TRBV7-9 to TRBJ1-1; D not resolved. Trimming pared 1 base from V and 0 bases from J, leaving 6 bases between. From germline, CDR1 is SEHNR and CDR2 FQNEAQ (reference sequence). This CDR3 has 14 residues.

V usage is TRBV20-1 and J usage is TRBJ1-1; 7 bases match TRBD1. From germline, CDR1 is DFQATT and CDR2 SNEGSKA (reference sequence). J gave up 7 bases and V 3 bases, and 5 bases lay outside the gene matches. This CDR3 contains 12 residues. The CDR3 DNA is TGCAGTGCTAGTCAGGGGGGCTTTGAAGCTTTCTTT. Protein sequence: CSASQGGFEAFF.